These 17 T cell receptor beta chains came from one sample sequenced in a study of T-cell reconstitution after alpha-beta-depleted transplantation in children. Construction of the TCRbeta library involved unique molecular identifiers. TCRdb passed the PCR reads through MiXCR, listing each CDR3 protein once. In the table there are fewer than 120,000 distinct CDR3 sequences, over 9% of which are singletons. Sequenced material: PBMCs from the stem cell graft donor, taken from the stem cell graft. All receptors come from a human donor who donated a stem cell graft to a child with acute lymphoblastic leukemia.

This clonotype was detected only a few times. The chain has TRBV6-2 or TRBV6-3 and TRBJ2-7; D is undetermined. V shed 7 bases and J shed 1 base, with 17 bases lying between them. The V gene's germline CDR1 is MNHEY and CDR2 SVGEGT. The length of the CDR3 is 15 residues. For the CDR3, the DNA is TGTGCCAGCACCGACGGACCCGTCCGGTCCTACGAGCAGTACTTC. Encoded protein: CASTDGPVRSYEQYF.

In its sample, this clonotype was seen many times. V is TRBV27 and J is TRBJ2-3; 7 bases line up with TRBD1. V was clipped by 6 bases and J by 11 bases; unmatched bases: 5. Germline V gives CDR1 MNHEY, CDR2 SMNVEV (reference sequence). The CDR3 covers 11 residues. In nucleotides, the CDR3 is TGTGCCAGCAGCCGACAGGGAAAGCAGTATTTT. It translates to CASSRQGKQYF.

This clonotype was detected many times. V usage is TRBV5-1 and J usage is TRBJ1-4; D not resolved. The CDR3 runs to 15 residues. CDR1 SGHRS and CDR2 YFSETQ come from the germline V gene. V was pared by 5 bases and J by 5 bases, with 16 bases between. The CDR3 region is CASSPPEEANEKLFF. CDR3 in DNA: TGCGCCAGCAGTCCCCCGGAGGAAGCCAATGAAAAACTGTTTTTT.

This clonotype was seen many times. The chain joins TRBV14 to TRBJ1-1; weak D call: TRBD1 (5 bases). The CDR3 contains 15 residues. Germline V gene lookup returns CDR1 SGHDN and CDR2 FVKESK. Trimming took off 4 bases at V and 0 bases at J, with 12 bases between the two ends. CDR3 DNA: TGTGCCAGCAGCCCGACCGGGACTTTGAACACTGAAGCTTTCTTT. It codes for CASSPTGTLNTEAFF.

This clonotype was counted ten times or more. J is TRBJ2-1 and V is TRBV5-1; TRBD1 matches at 8 bases. Germline trimming cut 3 bases from V and 5 bases from J; bases unmatched to any gene: 1. The CDR3 loop spans 13 amino acids. Germline-derived CDR1 and CDR2 are SGHRS and YFSETQ. The CDR3 region is CASSWGQDNEQFF. The DNA for the CDR3 is TGCGCCAGCAGCTGGGGACAGGACAATGAGCAGTTCTTC.

This clonotype was detected ten times or more. This chain joins TRBV20-1 and TRBJ1-4, with D uncertain. The V gene lost 1 base and the J gene lost 10 bases, with 13 bases spanning the gap. The CDR3 contains 13 residues. The germline V gene encodes CDR1 DFQATT and CDR2 SNEGSKA (reference sequence). The CDR3 DNA sequence: TGCAGTGCTAGAGTCTCGCCTGAGGGAAAACTGTTTTTT. It specifies CSARVSPEGKLFF.

This clonotype has at least ten counts. This sequence joins TRBV7-2 and TRBJ2-1; 8 nucleotides line up with TRBD2. This CDR3 comprises 16 residues. The ends lost 6 bases at V and 3 bases at J; junction bases unmatched: 10. Germline CDR1 reads SGHTA; CDR2 reads FQGNSA. The CDR3 protein is CASRVQPGGGYNEQFF. The CDR3 nucleotides are TGTGCCAGCAGAGTCCAGCCGGGAGGGGGCTACAATGAGCAGTTCTTC.

This clonotype was detected ten times or more. The chain has TRBV7-2 and TRBJ2-7; D is perhaps TRBD1 (6 bases). Germline CDR1 SGHTA, CDR2 FQGNSA. V was pared by 2 bases and J by 3 bases, with 20 bases between. This CDR3 has 17 amino acids. CDR3 nucleotides: TGTGCCAGCAGCTTATCAGGGGTGGATCGAGGTTACTACGAGCAGTACTTC. Its translation: CASSLSGVDRGYYEQYF.

This clonotype was picked up many times. V and J are TRBV10-3 and TRBJ2-7, with D tentatively TRBD2 (5 bases). The CDR3 consists of 12 residues. Trimming shortened V by 0 bases and J by 6 bases, and 6 bases separated the two germline ends. Germline V gene lookup returns CDR1 ENHRY and CDR2 SYGVKD. CDR3: CAISESRGEQYF. CDR3 DNA sequence: TGTGCCATCAGTGAGTCCCGGGGCGAGCAGTACTTC.

This clonotype appeared many times. This sequence joins TRBV5-1 and TRBJ2-3, with D possibly being TRBD1 (6 bases). This CDR3 comprises 15 residues. V was clipped by 0 bases and J by 0 bases, with 8 bases between them. In germline, CDR1 is SGHRS, CDR2 YFSETQ. CDR3: CASSLGTDSTDTQYF. For the CDR3, the DNA is TGCGCCAGCAGCTTGGGGACAGACAGCACAGATACGCAGTATTTT.

This clonotype was counted many times. V is TRBV12-3 or TRBV12-4 and J is TRBJ1-4, with 10 bases that match TRBD1. V lost 8 bases to trimming and J lost 7 bases; unmatched junction nucleotides: 7. The CDR3 totals 14 residues. CDR3 nucleotides: TGTGCCAGCCGGGACAGGGGTCGGACTGAAAAACTGTTTTTT. It yields the protein CASRDRGRTEKLFF.

This clonotype was seen at least ten times. V usage is TRBV6-4 and J usage is TRBJ2-2; D might be TRBD2 (6 bases). The CDR3 contains 15 residues. V shed 3 bases and J shed 3 bases, with 11 bases lying between them. Germline CDR1 and CDR2: MRHNA and SNTAGT. The CDR3 sequence is CASSEDGGDTGELFF. As DNA, the CDR3 is TGTGCCAGCAGTGAGGATGGCGGGGACACCGGGGAGCTGTTTTTT.

This clonotype appeared many times. The chain uses TRBV12-3 or TRBV12-4 and TRBJ2-2, with D possibly called TRBD1 or TRBD2 (6 bases each). This CDR3 comprises 13 residues. Trimming took off 8 bases at V and 8 bases at J, with 15 bases between the two ends. CDR3 DNA sequence: TGTGCCAGCGCCGGGGGCAGAGGGGGGGAGCTGTTTTTT. It translates to CASAGGRGGELFF.

This clonotype was found many times. The V gene is TRBV3-1, the J gene TRBJ1-1; TRBD1 is a possible D gene (6 bases). This CDR3 spans 13 amino acids. Deletions cut 0 bases from V and 8 bases from J, with 10 bases between. Germline V lookup: CDR1 LGHDT, CDR2 YNNKEL (reference sequence). The CDR3 region has the DNA TGTGCCAGCAGCCAAGAGCGGGGGCCCGAAGCTTTCTTT. Translated: CASSQERGPEAFF.

This clonotype was observed at least ten times. The rearrangement joins TRBV20-1 to TRBJ2-1; TRBD2 matches 10 bases. The CDR3 sequence is 15 residues long. Per germline, CDR1 DFQATT and CDR2 SNEGSKA (reference sequence). After removal of 3 bases from V and 8 bases from J, the junction contained 10 bases not matched to a gene. The CDR3 protein is CSARSSGSSFHEQFF. In DNA, the CDR3 is TGCAGTGCTAGGTCTAGCGGGAGTTCTTTCCATGAGCAGTTCTTC.

At least ten counts were recorded for this clonotype. The chain has TRBV6-1 and TRBJ2-1; 16 nucleotides match TRBD2. The germline V gene has CDR1 MNHNS and CDR2 SASEGT. The CDR3 is made up of 17 amino acids. Trimming cost V 6 bases and J 7 bases; bases outside gene matches: 9. The CDR3 nucleotides read TGTGCCAGCAGCCGGGGACTAGCGGGGGGGCTGCGGAATGAGCAGTTCTTC. Translated, it gives CASSRGLAGGLRNEQFF.

The table lists this clonotype with many counts. This chain joins TRBV15 and TRBJ1-4; D call uncertain. This CDR3 spans 13 amino acids. Germline values: CDR1 LNHNV, CDR2 YYDKDF (reference sequence). V was cut by 0 bases and J by 8 bases, with 7 bases left in between. CDR3: CATSRDVREKLFF. CDR3 nucleotide sequence: TGTGCCACCAGCAGAGATGTCCGGGAAAAACTGTTTTTT.